This T cell receptor (beta chain) came from a study of shared clonotypes between healthy human individuals. General study points: A reduction in generation probabilities was seen for non-shared clonotypes relative to those shared by all four donors. Across subsets, estimated richness was generally greater for naive than for memory populations. The sharing of 4.5% to 5.5% of naive CD4 clonotypes was seen across a handful of donors.

Germline CDR1 and CDR2: SEHNR and FQNEAQ (reference sequence). J lost 4 bases, V lost 4 bases, and 8 bases had no gene match. This CDR3 has 15 amino acids. Per the authors' pipeline: Because ImmunoSEQ provided only junction sequences with no quality scores, the filtering differed. The protocol was immunoSEQ multiplex PCR, while the TCRdb copy is restricted to in-frame clones and leaves out a portion. V and J calls and clone size are those listed in that table; D and trimming were worked out from the DNA. The sample lists about 1.1 million clones, about 80% occurring once. As concerns this clone: Its antigen is undetermined.

The chain carries TRBV7-9 and TRBJ2-3; 7 bases map to TRBD1. The sequence derives from a man aged 18 to 29 in good health. Some clones in this sample may be carry-over from other donors' samples. Sequenced: memory CD4+ T cells from PBMCs. Noted subset: CD45RA-negative fraction. CDR3 DNA: TGTGCCAGCAGCTCCTCACGGGACAGCCCAGATACGCAGTATTTT. This sequence encodes CASSSSRDSPDTQYF.